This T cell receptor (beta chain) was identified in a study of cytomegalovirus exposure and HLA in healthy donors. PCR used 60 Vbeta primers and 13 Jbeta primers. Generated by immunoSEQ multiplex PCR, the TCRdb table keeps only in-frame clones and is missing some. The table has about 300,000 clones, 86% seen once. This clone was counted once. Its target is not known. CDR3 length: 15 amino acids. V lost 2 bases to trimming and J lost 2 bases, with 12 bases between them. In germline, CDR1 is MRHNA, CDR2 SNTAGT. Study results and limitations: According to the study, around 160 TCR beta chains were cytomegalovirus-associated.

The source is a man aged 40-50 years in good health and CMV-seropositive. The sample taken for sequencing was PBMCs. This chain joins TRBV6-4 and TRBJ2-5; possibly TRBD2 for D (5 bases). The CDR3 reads CASSDRLAPQETQYF. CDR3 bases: TGTGCCAGCAGTGACCGTTTAGCGCCACAAGAGACCCAGTACTTC.